The 26 T cell receptor beta chains below come from one sample, sequenced in a study of blood T cell repertoires in COVID-19. Data came from immunoSEQ multiplex PCR; TCRdb stores just in-frame clones and leaves some out. The profile shows around 170,000 clones, around 83% of them singletons. The material sequenced was peripheral blood. Receptor source: a woman aged 40-49 years with acute or convalescent COVID-19.

In DNA form, the CDR3 reads TGTGCCAGCAGCTTGGGACAGGGGGAGAACACTGAAGCTTTCTTT. Amino acid sequence: CASSLGQGENTEAFF. This chain connects TRBV11-3 to TRBJ1-1; 11 nucleotides align to TRBD1. Germline values: CDR1 SGHNT, CDR2 YENEEA. After removal of 3 bases from V and 1 base from J, the junction contained 1 base not matched to a gene. This CDR3 has 15 amino acids. Based on the CDR3 plus reference TRBV11-3 and TRBJ1-1, the full variable domain is EAGVVQSPRYKIIEKKQPVAFWCNPISGHNTLYWYLQNLGQGPELLIRYENEEAVDDSQLPKDRFSAERLKGVDSTLKIQPAELGDSAVYLCASSLGQGENTEAFFGQGTRLTVV.

In the case of this clone: A junction boundary mismatches the germline segment, possibly from a read error. The rearrangement joins TRBV2 to TRBJ1-2; tentatively, D is TRBD1 (6 bases). Germline-derived CDR1 and CDR2 are SNHLY and FYNNEI. The CDR3 is made up of 15 amino acids. The CDR3 reads CASKGRGAASNGYTF. The CDR3 DNA is TGTGCAAGCAAGGGGCGGGGGGCCGCTAGTAATGGCTACACCTTC.

This chain joins TRBV7-3 and TRBJ2-1; D is undetermined. CDR3 size: 15 residues. V was shortened by 5 bases and J by 7 bases, with 18 bases between the two germline ends. Germline V gene lookup returns CDR1 SGHTA and CDR2 FQGTGA. DNA for the CDR3: TGTGCCAGCAGCGCTACCTTTATAGGAGTAAATGAGCAGTTCTTC. This gives the protein CASSATFIGVNEQFF.

This clone is a singleton in its sample. The V call is TRBV27, the J call TRBJ1-6; perhaps TRBD1 as D (5 bases). The CDR3 covers 16 residues. CDR1 and CDR2 from the germline V gene are MNHEY and SMNVEV (reference sequence). The V end lost 5 bases, the J end lost 0 bases, and 11 bases lay between the germline ends. The CDR3 nucleotides read TGTGCCAGCAGTGGCCAGACAGTCTCCTATAATTCACCCCTCCACTTT. This codes for CASSGQTVSYNSPLHF.

This sequence joins TRBV5-1 and TRBJ1-6; 7 nucleotides agree with TRBD1. CDR3 length equals 16 residues. V trimming: 2 bases; J trimming: 10 bases; junction bases outside the gene matches: 12. Germline CDR1 is SGHRS and CDR2 is YFSETQ. In nucleotides, the CDR3 is TGCGCCAGCAGCTTAAACTACGACAGGGATCGATCACCCCTCCACTTT. It translates to CASSLNYDRDRSPLHF.

This chain connects TRBV7-2 to TRBJ2-3, with TRBD2 matching over 8 bases. The germline V gene has CDR1 SGHTA and CDR2 FQGNSA. V was clipped by 3 bases and J by 4 bases; unmatched bases: 9. The CDR3 runs 16 residues. Here the CDR3 reads CASSFQAAGGADTQYF. In DNA, the CDR3 is TGTGCCAGCAGCTTTCAGGCCGCGGGAGGAGCAGATACGCAGTATTTT. The entire variable domain, with the rest obtained from reference TRBV7-2 and TRBJ2-3, is as follows: GAGVSQSPSNKVTEKGKDVELRCDPISGHTALYWYRQSLGQGLEFLIYFQGNSAPDKSGLPSDRFSAERTGGSVSTLTIQRTQQEDSAVYLCASSFQAAGGADTQYFGPGTRLTVL.

In DNA, the CDR3 is TGCGCCAGCGCCGCGAGCTCCTACGAGCAGTACTTC. Amino acids: CASAASSYEQYF. This chain joins TRBV5-1 and TRBJ2-7; D not resolved. Trimming removed 7 bases from V and 0 bases from J, with 8 bases in between. Germline V gives CDR1 SGHRS, CDR2 YFSETQ. There are 12 residues in the CDR3. The whole variable domain, remainder taken from reference TRBV5-1 and TRBJ2-7, is KAGVTQTPRYLIKTRGQQVTLSCSPISGHRSVSWYQQTPGQGLQFLFEYFSETQRNKGNFPGRFSGRQFSNSRSEMNVSTLELGDSALYLCASAASSYEQYFGPGTRLTVT.

The chain combines TRBV2 with TRBJ2-1; D gene uncertain. Germline CDR1 and CDR2: SNHLY and FYNNEI. The CDR3 covers 20 residues. Trimming took 0 bases from V and 0 from J, leaving 21 bases between them. The CDR3 loop reads CASSEAPGSNPRSSYNEQFF. The CDR3 bases are TGTGCCAGCAGTGAAGCGCCCGGGTCGAACCCCCGAAGCTCCTACAATGAGCAGTTCTTC. The entire variable domain, with the rest obtained from reference TRBV2 and TRBJ2-1, is as follows: EPEVTQTPSHQVTQMGQEVILRCVPISNHLYFYWYRQILGQKVEFLVSFYNNEISEKSEIFDDQFSVERPDGSNFTLKIRSTKLEDSAMYFCASSEAPGSNPRSSYNEQFFGPGTRLTVL.

The rearrangement links TRBV9 to TRBJ1-2; 7 bases fit TRBD1. V shed 4 bases and J 10 bases; nucleotides not matched to a gene: 4. The CDR3 sequence is 11 residues long. CDR1 and CDR2 (germline): SGDLS, YYNGEE. DNA of the CDR3: TGTGCCAGCAGCTCCGAGGGGGCCTACACCTTC. Amino acid sequence: CASSSEGAYTF. Complete variable domain (other parts from reference TRBV9 and TRBJ1-2): DSGVTQTPKHLITATGQRVTLRCSPRSGDLSVYWYQQSLDQGLQFLIQYYNGEERAKGNILERFSAQQFPDLHSELNLSSLELGDSALYFCASSSEGAYTFGSGTRLTVV.

This chain connects TRBV27 to TRBJ1-2, with D perhaps TRBD1 (6 bases). Germline CDR1 MNHEY, CDR2 SMNVEV (reference sequence). The V end lost 9 bases, the J end lost 3 bases, and 17 bases lay between the germline ends. This CDR3 has 14 residues. The CDR3 DNA reads as TGTGCCAGTGGCCGGGGCAGGGGTGACTATGGCTACACCTTC. Protein product: CASGRGRGDYGYTF.

This chain connects TRBV28 to TRBJ1-4; perhaps TRBD1 as D (5 bases). The CDR3 runs 14 residues. Trimming removed 5 bases at V and 8 bases at J, with 15 bases between. Germline CDR1 MDHEN, CDR2 SYDVKM. CDR3: CASSLPGTTEKLFF. CDR3 sequence (DNA): TGTGCCAGCAGTCTTCCCGGGACTACAGAAAAACTGTTTTTT.

This clone occurred once. The chain has TRBV24-1 and TRBJ2-7, with 12 bases fitting TRBD1. CDR3 length: 17 residues. Germline V gene data show CDR1 as KGHDR and CDR2 as SFDVKD. V was clipped by 5 bases and J by 5 bases; unmatched bases: 12. Written as DNA, the CDR3 is TGTGCCACCAGTGCCCCCGGGCCAGGGACAGGGGGCGACGAGCAGTACTTC. This encodes CATSAPGPGTGGDEQYF.

In its sample, this clone was seen once. The chain carries TRBV30 and TRBJ1-3; D is uncertain. The CDR3 contains 13 residues. Germline V gene lookup returns CDR1 GTSNPN and CDR2 SVGIG (reference sequence). Between the trimmed V and J ends, which lost 4 bases and 11 bases, there was a span of 18 bases. Written as DNA, the CDR3 is TGTGCCTGGAATGCCGGGGTCACTAGGGCCATATATTTT. It specifies CAWNAGVTRAIYF. Complete variable domain (other parts from reference TRBV30 and TRBJ1-3): SQTIHQWPATLVQPVGSPLSLECTVEGTSNPNLYWYRQAAGRGLQLLFYSVGIGQISSEVPQNLSASRPQDRQFILSSKKLLLSDSGFYLCAWNAGVTRAIYFGEGSWLTVV.

The rearrangement uses TRBV9 and TRBJ2-3; 9 bases are a match to TRBD1. This CDR3 has 12 amino acids. CDR1 and CDR2 (germline): SGDLS, YYNGEE. V trimming: 2 bases; J trimming: 10 bases; junction bases outside the gene matches: 2. The CDR3 bases are TGTGCCAGCAGCGTGGGACAGGGTGCGCAGTATTTT. This translates into CASSVGQGAQYF.

This chain links TRBV27 with TRBJ1-5, with TRBD1 matching 8 bases. The CDR3 is made up of 15 amino acids. V shed 5 bases and J 2 bases; nucleotides not matched to a gene: 5. The germline V gene encodes CDR1 MNHEY and CDR2 SMNVEV (reference sequence). The CDR3 nucleotides read TGTGCCAGCAGTAGATTGACAGGGGGCAATCAGCCCCAGCATTTT. It specifies CASSRLTGGNQPQHF.

CDR3 bases: TGTGCCACCCGAGAAAGGGGCCACACCACAGATACGCAGTATTTT. Translated, it gives CATRERGHTTDTQYF. V usage is TRBV11-2 and J usage is TRBJ2-3; D is possibly TRBD1 (5 bases). The CDR3 covers 15 residues. The germline gives CDR1 SGHAT, CDR2 FQNNGV. V was cut by 10 bases and J by 2 bases, with 19 bases left in between.

The V gene is TRBV5-1, the J gene TRBJ2-3, with 8 bases aligning to TRBD2. Germline V gene data show CDR1 as SGHRS and CDR2 as YFSETQ. V gave up 0 bases and J gave up 6 bases; unmatched junction bases: 12. CDR3 length equals 17 residues. CDR3 in amino acids: CASSLAGSGIFADTQYF. The CDR3 DNA is TGCGCCAGCAGCTTGGCTGGTAGCGGGATTTTTGCCGATACGCAGTATTTT.

The chain couples TRBV11-3 to TRBJ2-1; 9 nucleotides agree with TRBD2. Losses at the gene ends were 1 base for V and 4 bases for J; bases not matched to a gene: 5. The germline gives CDR1 SGHNT, CDR2 YENEEA. This CDR3 contains 16 residues. This CDR3 is CASSLAGGGVYNEQFF. The CDR3 DNA sequence: TGTGCCAGCAGCTTAGCAGGCGGGGGGGTTTACAATGAGCAGTTCTTC.

The V and J genes are TRBV7-2 and TRBJ1-1; 8 bases are shared with TRBD1. The ends lost 5 bases at V and 1 base at J; junction bases unmatched: 6. CDR1 SGHTA and CDR2 FQGNSA come from the germline V gene. The CDR3 totals 15 residues. The CDR3: CASSHRTGTNTEAFF. In nucleotides, the CDR3 is TGTGCCAGCAGCCATCGGACAGGGACGAACACTGAAGCTTTCTTT.

The V call is TRBV5-1, the J call TRBJ1-4, with 7 bases fitting TRBD1. Trimming removed 1 base from V and 6 bases from J; junction bases left unmatched: 12. Germline-derived CDR1 and CDR2 are SGHRS and YFSETQ. This CDR3 has 17 amino acids. As DNA, the CDR3 is TGCGCCAGCAGCTTGACCCCATCGACAGGGCGCGATGAAAAACTGTTTTTT. This encodes CASSLTPSTGRDEKLFF. Full variable domain (remainder filled in from reference TRBV5-1 and TRBJ1-4): KAGVTQTPRYLIKTRGQQVTLSCSPISGHRSVSWYQQTPGQGLQFLFEYFSETQRNKGNFPGRFSGRQFSNSRSEMNVSTLELGDSALYLCASSLTPSTGRDEKLFFGSGTQLSVL.

The chain combines TRBV7-2 with TRBJ2-3, with TRBD1 as a possible D gene (6 bases). The CDR3 sequence is 14 residues long. V was clipped by 2 bases and J by 4 bases, with 10 bases between them. Germline CDR1 reads SGHTA; CDR2 reads FQGNSA. As DNA, the CDR3 is TGTGCCAGCAGCTTACTGGGGGCATCAGATACGCAGTATTTT. Residues: CASSLLGASDTQYF. Using reference TRBV7-2 and TRBJ2-3 for the parts outside the CDR3, the full variable domain is GAGVSQSPSNKVTEKGKDVELRCDPISGHTALYWYRQSLGQGLEFLIYFQGNSAPDKSGLPSDRFSAERTGGSVSTLTIQRTQQEDSAVYLCASSLLGASDTQYFGPGTRLTVL.

The genes are TRBV4-1 and TRBJ1-1; 8 bases agree with TRBD1. V lost 1 base and J lost 10; bases outside the gene matches: 5. This CDR3 spans 13 amino acids. The germline gives CDR1 MGHRA, CDR2 YSYEKL. The CDR3 reads CASSQVQGARAFF. The CDR3, as DNA: TGCGCCAGCAGCCAAGTGCAGGGGGCGCGAGCTTTCTTT.

CDR3 sequence (DNA): TGTGCCAGCAGCCCGGACAGAAATTGGAAGAGGATGAACACTGAAGCTTTCTTT. Residues: CASSPDRNWKRMNTEAFF. The chain carries TRBV4-2 and TRBJ1-1, with D perhaps TRBD1 (6 bases). CDR1 is LGHNA, CDR2 YNFKEQ, per germline. The V gene lost 4 bases and the J gene lost 0 bases, with 21 bases spanning the gap. The CDR3 is made up of 18 amino acids.

The V call is TRBV28, the J call TRBJ1-5, with D perhaps TRBD1 (5 bases). The CDR3 length is 15 residues. Deletions cut 6 bases from V and 6 bases from J, with 18 bases between. CDR1 and CDR2 from the germline V gene are MDHEN and SYDVKM. CDR3 protein: CASRQTDVGPQPQHF. The CDR3 nucleotides read TGTGCCAGCAGGCAGACCGACGTGGGGCCTCAGCCCCAGCATTTT.

The CDR3 DNA sequence: TGTGCCTGGAGTATGACAGGGAGACAGCAGTACTTC. It is translated as CAWSMTGRQQYF. The rearrangement uses TRBV30 and TRBJ2-7; 7 bases match TRBD1. From germline, CDR1 is GTSNPN and CDR2 SVGIG (reference sequence). The CDR3 totals 12 residues. Trimming at V came to 2 bases and at J to 8 bases, leaving 6 bases not matched to a gene.

This clone was counted a single time. V is TRBV27 and J is TRBJ1-1; 10 bases are a match to TRBD1. Trimming at V came to 3 bases and at J to 5 bases, leaving 6 bases not matched to a gene. The CDR3 is 15 residues long. The germline V gene encodes CDR1 MNHEY and CDR2 SMNVEV (reference sequence). The CDR3 reads CASSFRTGGGTEAFF. The CDR3 bases are TGTGCCAGCAGTTTCCGGACAGGGGGTGGGACTGAAGCTTTCTTT.